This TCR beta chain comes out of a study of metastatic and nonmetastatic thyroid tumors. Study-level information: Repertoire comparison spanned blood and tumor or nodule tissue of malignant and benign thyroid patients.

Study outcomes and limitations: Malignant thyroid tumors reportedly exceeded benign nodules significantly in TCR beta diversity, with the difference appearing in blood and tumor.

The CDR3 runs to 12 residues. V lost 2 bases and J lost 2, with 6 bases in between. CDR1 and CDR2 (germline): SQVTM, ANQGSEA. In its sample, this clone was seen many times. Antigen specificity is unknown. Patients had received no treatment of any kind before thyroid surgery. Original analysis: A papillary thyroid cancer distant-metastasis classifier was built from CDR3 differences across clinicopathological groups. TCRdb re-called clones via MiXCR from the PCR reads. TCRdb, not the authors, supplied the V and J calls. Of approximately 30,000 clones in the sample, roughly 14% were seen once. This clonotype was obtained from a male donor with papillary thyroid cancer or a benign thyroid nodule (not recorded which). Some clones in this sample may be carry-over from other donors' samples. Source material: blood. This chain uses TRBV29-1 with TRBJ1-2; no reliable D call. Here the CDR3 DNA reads TGCAGCGTTGAATGGCAGAACTATGGCTACACCTTC. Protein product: CSVEWQNYGYTF.